The clone carrying this TCR beta chain was counted only a few times. This sample stems from a study of blood T cells in healthy people across ages. Each individual donor underwent a draw of about 11 milliliters of peripheral blood. PBMCs, at least 6.5 million per sample, were isolated. V lost 6 bases and J 3 bases, leaving 9 bases between the germline ends. The germline V gene has CDR1 SGHAT and CDR2 FQNNGV. The CDR3 runs 12 residues. For the second PCR, which ran for roughly 6 to 12 cycles, a sample-barcoded 5' primer and a J-beta primer mix were used. A template-switch adaptor with 12 random nucleotides tagged each cDNA molecule. TCRdb re-derived calls from the 5' RACE reads in MiXCR, one entry per CDR3 protein. The table records over a million distinct CDR3 sequences, about 23% of them present only once. These data were likewise used in another study, on T cells of mothers and their children. In that study: In each mother, TCR beta CDR3 reads exceeded 10 million; in each child, they numbered a few million.

The receptor was derived from a girl aged 2-10 years in good health. V and J are TRBV11-2 and TRBJ2-7; the D gene is possibly TRBD1 (5 bases). The sequenced sample consisted of blood. Written as DNA, the CDR3 is TGTGCCAGCAGAGAAGACAGCTACGAGCAGTACTTC. As protein: CASREDSYEQYF.